The clone carrying this T cell receptor beta chain has just a few counts. Antigen: not known. The germline CDR1 and CDR2 sequences are MGHRA and YSYEKL. Trimming stripped 4 bases from V and 4 bases from J, with 13 bases between. This CDR3 contains 14 residues. No treatment of any kind had been given to any patient before thyroid surgery. The data are from a study of metastatic and nonmetastatic thyroid tumors. Looking at the study overall: Repertoire comparisons spanned blood and tumor or nodule tissue from malignant and benign thyroid patients.

Study-wide findings and caveats: Malignant tumors reportedly showed significantly higher TCR beta diversity than benign nodules in both blood and tumor.

Original analysis: Clinicopathological groups of papillary thyroid cancer showed CDR3 differences that were used to build a distant-metastasis classifier. With MiXCR, TCRdb called clones anew from the PCR reads. It is TCRdb's table, rather than the study itself, that gives the V and J calls and clone size. The sample lists 20,000 to 25,000 clones; 15% to 20% were seen once. Sequencing input: blood. The clonotype comes from a male donor with papillary thyroid cancer or a benign thyroid nodule (not recorded which). Some clones in this sample may be carry-over from other donors' samples. The J gene is TRBJ2-5, the V gene TRBV4-1; tentatively, D is TRBD2 (5 bases). The CDR3 here is CASSLPASRETQYF. The CDR3 nucleotides are TGCGCCAGCAGCCTCCCGGCTAGCCGAGAGACCCAGTACTTC.